The present entry profiles one TCR beta chain with its context. The germline V gene has CDR1 MNHNS and CDR2 SASEGT. The V gene end was trimmed by 0 bases and the J gene end by 5 bases; junction bases not matched to a gene: 9. This CDR3 has 17 residues. A sample-barcoded 5' primer and a J-beta primer mix were used in a second PCR of roughly 6 to 12 cycles. TCRdb fed the 5' RACE reads into MiXCR, producing one record per CDR3 protein. The data contain 1.2 million to 1.5 million distinct CDR3 sequences, 55% to 75% of them singletons. This entry comes from a study of blood T cells in healthy people across ages.

This receptor was identified in a man between 18 and 35 years old in good health. J is TRBJ2-5 and V is TRBV6-1, with 10 bases matching TRBD1. The sample taken for sequencing was blood. CDR3 amino acids: CASSEASGQGLWETQYF. The CDR3 DNA sequence: TGTGCCAGCAGTGAAGCATCGGGACAGGGGCTATGGGAGACCCAGTACTTC.